This TCR beta chain was profiled in a study of CD8 T cells in ankylosing spondylitis. Findings of the study overall: Certain motif variants had earlier appeared in reactive arthritis synovial fluid and blood. The study identified a TCR beta motif of several highly homologous variants that appeared characteristic of ankylosing spondylitis blood. Significant enrichment of disease-linked clones was reportedly seen in matched ankylosing spondylitis synovial fluid.

As the method for making TCR beta libraries, quantitative 5'-RACE with molecular barcodes was used. TCRdb reprocessed the 5' RACE reads with MiXCR, giving one entry per CDR3 protein. The repertoire holds more than 650,000 distinct CDR3 sequences, 12% seen once, with 0.51% in the top ten. The CDR3 runs to 14 residues. V shed 7 bases and J shed 7 bases, with 17 bases lying between them. Looked up from germline, CDR1 is SNHLY and CDR2 is FYNNEI. This clonotype was found a few times. Its antigen is not known. V is TRBV2 and J is TRBJ2-1; D possibly uses TRBD1 or TRBD2 (5 bases each). What was sequenced was blood, either unsorted or a sorted T cell fraction (not recorded which). The TCR was taken from a male donor with ankylosing spondylitis. CDR3 amino acids: CASKTGTRLNEQFF. CDR3 nucleotides: TGTGCCAGCAAAACCGGGACCCGGTTAAATGAGCAGTTCTTC.